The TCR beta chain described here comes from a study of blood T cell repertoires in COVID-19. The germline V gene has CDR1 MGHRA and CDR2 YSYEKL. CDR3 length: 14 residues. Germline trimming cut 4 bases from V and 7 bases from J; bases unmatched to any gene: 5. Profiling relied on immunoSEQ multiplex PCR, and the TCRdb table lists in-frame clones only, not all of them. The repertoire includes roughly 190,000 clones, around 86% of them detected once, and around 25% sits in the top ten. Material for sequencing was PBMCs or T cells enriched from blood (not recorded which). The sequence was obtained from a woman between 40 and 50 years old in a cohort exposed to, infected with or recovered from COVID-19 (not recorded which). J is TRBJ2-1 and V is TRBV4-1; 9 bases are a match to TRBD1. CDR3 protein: CASSPRTGENEQFF. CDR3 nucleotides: TGCGCCAGCAGCCCCCGGACAGGGGAGAATGAGCAGTTCTTC.